Below, 22 T cell receptor beta chains from the same sample are listed, as sequenced in a study of cytomegalovirus exposure and HLA in healthy donors. The PCR made use of 60 Vbeta and 13 Jbeta primers. Some clones are missing from TCRdb's copy, which holds only in-frame ones; the method was immunoSEQ multiplex PCR. The sample carries about 140,000 clones, 79% recorded once. What was sequenced was PBMCs. The receptors derive from a man between 35 and 55 years old in good health and CMV-seropositive.

This clone was detected a few times. This chain joins TRBV19 and TRBJ2-7; unclear D gene. This CDR3 comprises 13 residues. Germline CDR1 reads LNHDA; CDR2 reads SQIVND (reference sequence). V was shortened by 5 bases and J by 7 bases, with 15 bases between the two germline ends. DNA of the CDR3: TGTGCCAGTAGTCCAGACTGGTCCGGGGAGCAGTACTTC. It encodes CASSPDWSGEQYF.

The chain combines TRBV5-6 with TRBJ1-3; D is uncertain. The CDR3 length is 14 residues. Trimming removed 1 base at V and 4 bases at J, with 9 bases between. Germline CDR1 reads SGHDT; CDR2 reads YYEEEE. The CDR3 DNA reads TGTGCCAGCAGCTTGTACGGAGGAGGAAACACCATATATTTT. It is translated as CASSLYGGGNTIYF.

V is TRBV2 and J is TRBJ1-2, with 10 positions matching TRBD1. The CDR3 covers 15 residues. J was trimmed by 0 bases and V by 4 bases; bases with no gene match: 2. The germline gives CDR1 SNHLY, CDR2 FYNNEI. As DNA, the CDR3 is TGTGCCAGCAGTGGGACAGGGGGAACTAACTATGGCTACACCTTC. Translating it yields CASSGTGGTNYGYTF.

The rearrangement links TRBV18 to TRBJ2-3; 9 nucleotides match TRBD2. CDR1 KGHSH and CDR2 LQKENI come from the germline V gene. The trim removed 2 bases at V and 3 bases at J, leaving 9 bases unmatched. The CDR3 is 17 residues long. The CDR3 here is CASSPTLAGRGTDTQYF. The CDR3 DNA reads as TGTGCCAGCTCACCAACCCTAGCGGGGAGAGGGACAGATACGCAGTATTTT. The complete variable domain, with remaining parts taken from reference TRBV18 and TRBJ2-3, reads NAGVMQNPRHLVRRRGQEARLRCSPMKGHSHVYWYRQLPEEGLKFMVYLQKENIIDESGMPKERFSAEFPKEGPSILRIQQVVRGDSAAYFCASSPTLAGRGTDTQYFGPGTRLTVL.

J is TRBJ2-1 and V is TRBV5-4; 11 bases are shared with TRBD1. The CDR3 spans 14 residues. J lost 8 bases, V lost 0 bases, and 1 base had no gene match. Germline V gene lookup returns CDR1 SGHNT and CDR2 YYREEE (reference sequence). CDR3 protein: CASSLGTGGYEQFF. CDR3 in DNA: TGTGCCAGCAGCTTGGGGACAGGGGGCTATGAGCAGTTCTTC.

The gene calls are TRBV4-1 and TRBJ2-7, with TRBD2 identical over 8 bases. Trimming took 3 bases from V and 2 from J; bases not matched to a gene: 6. CDR1 MGHRA and CDR2 YSYEKL come from the germline V gene. This CDR3 is 15 amino acids long. The CDR3 DNA reads TGCGCCAGCAGCCAGAACCTAGCGGGCGCCTACGAGCAGTACTTC. It translates to CASSQNLAGAYEQYF.

V and J are TRBV10-1 and TRBJ1-1; a weak D match, TRBD1 (5 bases). Germline V lookup: CDR1 WNHNN, CDR2 SYGVQD (reference sequence). The CDR3 is 15 residues long. Trimming stripped 0 bases from V and 5 bases from J, with 13 bases between. The CDR3 loop is CASSESGGADTEAFF. In DNA form, the CDR3 reads TGCGCCAGCAGTGAGTCAGGAGGGGCGGATACTGAAGCTTTCTTT.

This chain uses TRBV9 with TRBJ2-5, with 11 bases fitting TRBD2. J was trimmed by 3 bases and V by 3 bases; bases with no gene match: 7. There are 16 residues in the CDR3. CDR1 and CDR2 from the germline V gene are SGDLS and YYNGEE. The CDR3 reads CASSGTGTSGEETQYF. Here the CDR3 DNA reads TGTGCCAGCAGCGGGACAGGGACTAGCGGAGAAGAGACCCAGTACTTC.

This chain connects TRBV27 to TRBJ2-7; TRBD1 aligns across 8 bases. V lost 3 bases, J lost 3 bases, and 4 bases stayed unmatched. Germline CDR1 MNHEY, CDR2 SMNVEV (reference sequence). The CDR3 runs to 14 residues. Here the CDR3 reads CASSFQGAGYEQYF. The CDR3 coding sequence is TGTGCCAGCAGTTTTCAGGGGGCAGGCTACGAGCAGTACTTC.

The chain uses TRBV28 and TRBJ1-2, with a weak D call TRBD1 (5 bases). V was cut by 4 bases and J by 3 bases, with 12 bases left in between. This CDR3 contains 14 residues. The germline V gene has CDR1 MDHEN and CDR2 SYDVKM. This CDR3 is CASSSDPGDYGYTF. Written as DNA, the CDR3 is TGTGCCAGCAGTTCGGACCCGGGGGACTATGGCTACACCTTC.

The genes are TRBV2 and TRBJ2-1; the match to TRBD2 covers 12 bases. The CDR3 is 15 amino acids. Germline CDR1 reads SNHLY; CDR2 reads FYNNEI. V was clipped by 8 bases and J by 9 bases; unmatched bases: 11. The CDR3 bases are TGTGCCAGCCAGGGGGCTAGCGGGAGGGTGGGTGAGCAGTTCTTC. This translates into CASQGASGRVGEQFF. Based on the CDR3 plus reference TRBV2 and TRBJ2-1, the full variable domain is EPEVTQTPSHQVTQMGQEVILRCVPISNHLYFYWYRQILGQKVEFLVSFYNNEISEKSEIFDDQFSVERPDGSNFTLKIRSTKLEDSAMYFCASQGASGRVGEQFFGPGTRLTVL.

CDR3: CASSPRPGGYNEQFF. CDR3 bases: TGTGCCAGCAGCCCCAGGCCAGGGGGATACAATGAGCAGTTCTTC. This sequence joins TRBV27 and TRBJ2-1; 7 positions agree with TRBD1. The CDR3 runs to 15 residues. CDR1 and CDR2 from the germline V gene are MNHEY and SMNVEV (reference sequence). Unmatched junction bases numbered 9, after V lost 6 bases and J lost 4 bases.

The chain carries TRBV19 and TRBJ1-5, with D unresolved. The CDR3 loop spans 15 amino acids. The ends were cut back, 6 bases at V and 7 bases at J, with 19 bases in the middle. Germline V gene data show CDR1 as LNHDA and CDR2 as SQIVND (reference sequence). This CDR3 reads CASSPTTPFGQPQHF. The CDR3 coding sequence is TGTGCCAGTAGCCCAACTACCCCGTTCGGCCAGCCCCAGCATTTT.

This chain links TRBV19 with TRBJ2-7, with a tentative D call TRBD1 (6 bases). Germline CDR1 LNHDA, CDR2 SQIVND (reference sequence). The CDR3 runs to 14 residues. V was shortened by 4 bases and J by 2 bases, with 12 bases between the two germline ends. This CDR3 is CASSTNRVTYEQYF. CDR3 bases: TGTGCCAGTAGTACGAACAGGGTCACCTACGAGCAGTACTTC.

The chain recombines TRBV5-6 with TRBJ2-5, with 14 bases matching TRBD2. Germline CDR1 reads SGHDT; CDR2 reads YYEEEE. The CDR3 loop spans 16 amino acids. Germline trimming cut 3 bases from V and 4 bases from J; bases unmatched to any gene: 5. The chain's CDR3 is CASSSGLAGVRETQYF. The CDR3, as DNA: TGTGCCAGCAGCTCGGGACTAGCGGGAGTTCGAGAGACCCAGTACTTC.

The CDR3 is CASSLRSNQPQHF. The CDR3 coding sequence is TGTGCCAGCAGTTTGCGTAGCAATCAGCCCCAGCATTTT. The V and J genes are TRBV27 and TRBJ1-5; D not certain. The CDR3 has 13 amino acids. Germline V gene lookup returns CDR1 MNHEY and CDR2 SMNVEV (reference sequence). V dropped 3 bases and J dropped 0 bases, with 3 bases sitting between them.

The chain is built from TRBV21-1 and TRBJ2-1; the table gives TRBD1 as D, unverified against the DNA. TRBV21-1 is a known pseudogene. The CDR3 runs 16 residues. The CDR3 bases are TGTGCCAGCAGCAAAAAGGACAGGGGCGCCCCCAATGAGCAGTTCTTC. The encoded protein is CASSKKDRGAPNEQFF.

The chain carries TRBV11-2 and TRBJ2-7, with TRBD2 matching 12 bases. Unmatched junction bases numbered 9, after V lost 6 bases and J lost 9 bases. CDR1 is SGHAT and CDR2 is FQNNGV in the germline V gene. The CDR3 consists of 14 residues. CDR3 in DNA: TGTGCCAGCAGTGAGACTAGCGGGAGTCGAGGGCAGTACTTC. As protein: CASSETSGSRGQYF.

This sequence joins TRBV6-5 and TRBJ2-6; D gene unclear. The CDR3 has 14 residues. The V end lost 5 bases, the J end lost 0 bases, and 5 bases lay between the germline ends. Looked up from germline, CDR1 is MNHEY and CDR2 is SVGAGI. CDR3 in amino acids: CASSPSSGANVLTF. CDR3 DNA sequence: TGTGCCAGCAGTCCTTCCTCTGGGGCCAACGTCCTGACTTTC.

The V and J genes are TRBV28 and TRBJ2-1; 7 bases match TRBD2. From germline, CDR1 is MDHEN and CDR2 SYDVKM. The ends lost 6 bases at V and 5 bases at J; junction bases unmatched: 10. CDR3 length equals 15 residues. CDR3 amino acids: CASRETSALNNEQFF. CDR3 DNA: TGTGCCAGCAGGGAAACTAGCGCCCTTAACAATGAGCAGTTCTTC.

The V call is TRBV28, the J call TRBJ1-2; unclear D gene. In germline, CDR1 is MDHEN, CDR2 SYDVKM. Deletions cut 6 bases from V and 4 bases from J, with 12 bases between. CDR3 length equals 13 residues. CDR3: CASRPGLSYGYTF. The CDR3 nucleotides are TGTGCCAGCAGACCTGGACTGAGCTATGGCTACACCTTC.

The genes are TRBV5-1 and TRBJ1-1, with TRBD1 as a possible D gene (6 bases). The germline V gene has CDR1 SGHRS and CDR2 YFSETQ. The V gene lost 4 bases and the J gene lost 7 bases, with 11 bases spanning the gap. CDR3 length equals 12 residues. The CDR3 is CASSLQGFEAFF. The CDR3 DNA reads TGCGCCAGCAGCCTACAGGGATTTGAAGCTTTCTTT.